These 3 T cell receptor beta chains were all obtained from the same sample, sequenced in a study of blood T cell repertoires in COVID-19 (dated by TCRdb to 2019 to 2021). The library was built by means of the immunoSEQ multiplex PCR assay. In TCRdb, the immuneACCESS table is reduced to in-frame sequences with V and J assigned. These tables do not hold every clone; where another copy was compared, an unresolved V gene accounts for under half, and the others remain unexplained. The sample table lists about 150,000 clones, roughly 89% of them with a count of one. Clones ranked in the top ten supply 5% of the sample. The specimen sequenced was peripheral blood. The origin of the receptors is a human donor in a cohort sampled during active COVID-19.

With respect to this clone: The same CDR3 also results from other DNA sequences found in this sample. This rearrangement joins TRBV5-4 to TRBJ2-7; 12 nucleotides match TRBD2. The V segment lost 1 base and the J segment 2 bases; nucleotides outside the gene matches: 1. Germline assignment: CDR1 SGHNT and CDR2 YYREEE (reference sequence). The CDR3 totals 15 residues. This CDR3 reads CASSLRTSGAYEQYF. CDR3 in DNA: TGTGCCAGCAGCTTGAGGACTAGCGGGGCCTACGAGCAGTACTTC.

V usage is TRBV11-3 and J usage is TRBJ1-1, with a weak D call TRBD1 (5 bases). This CDR3 has 17 amino acids. Germline CDR1 SGHNT, CDR2 YENEEA. The V end was cut by 1 base, the J end by 3 bases, with 18 bases between. The CDR3 loop reads CASSLVGHRGWYTEAFF. CDR3 nucleotide sequence: TGTGCCAGCAGCTTAGTAGGACATAGGGGATGGTACACTGAAGCTTTCTTT. Based on the CDR3 plus reference TRBV11-3 and TRBJ1-1, the full variable domain is EAGVVQSPRYKIIEKKQPVAFWCNPISGHNTLYWYLQNLGQGPELLIRYENEEAVDDSQLPKDRFSAERLKGVDSTLKIQPAELGDSAVYLCASSLVGHRGWYTEAFFGQGTRLTVV.

This clone was observed once. The chain recombines TRBV5-4 with TRBJ2-7; 12 bases are a match to TRBD1. The CDR3 runs to 15 residues. V shed 3 bases, J shed 1 base, and the junction held 2 bases outside the gene matches. In germline, CDR1 is SGHNT, CDR2 YYREEE (reference sequence). The CDR3 nucleotides are TGTGCCAGCAGCTGGGGACAGGGGGCATCCTACGAGCAGTACTTC. This translates into CASSWGQGASYEQYF.